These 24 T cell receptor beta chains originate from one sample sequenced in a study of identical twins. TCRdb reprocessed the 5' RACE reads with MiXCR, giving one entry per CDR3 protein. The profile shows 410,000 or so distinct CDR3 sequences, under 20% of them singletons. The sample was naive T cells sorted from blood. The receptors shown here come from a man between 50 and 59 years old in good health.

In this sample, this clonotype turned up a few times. The CDR3 loop is CASSDYEAGDGTGELFF. CDR3 sequence (DNA): TGTGCCAGCAGTGACTACGAAGCGGGAGACGGCACCGGGGAGCTGTTTTTT. The V call is TRBV6-1, the J call TRBJ2-2, with 8 bases that match TRBD2. The CDR3 has 17 amino acids. Germline V gene lookup returns CDR1 MNHNS and CDR2 SASEGT. V shed 3 bases and J 4 bases; nucleotides not matched to a gene: 10.

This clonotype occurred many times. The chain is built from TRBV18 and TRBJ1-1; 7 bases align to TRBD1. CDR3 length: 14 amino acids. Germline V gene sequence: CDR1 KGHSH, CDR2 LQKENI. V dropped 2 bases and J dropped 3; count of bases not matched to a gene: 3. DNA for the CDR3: TGTGCCAGCTCACCAAAGCAGGGGGACACTGAAGCTTTCTTT. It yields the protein CASSPKQGDTEAFF.

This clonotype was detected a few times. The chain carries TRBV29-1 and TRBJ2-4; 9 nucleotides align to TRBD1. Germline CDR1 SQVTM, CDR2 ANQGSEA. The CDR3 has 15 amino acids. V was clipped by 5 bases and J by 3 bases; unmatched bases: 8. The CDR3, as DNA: TGCAGCGTTCTAACCCCGGGACAGGGCAAAAACATTCAGTACTTC. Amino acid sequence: CSVLTPGQGKNIQYF.

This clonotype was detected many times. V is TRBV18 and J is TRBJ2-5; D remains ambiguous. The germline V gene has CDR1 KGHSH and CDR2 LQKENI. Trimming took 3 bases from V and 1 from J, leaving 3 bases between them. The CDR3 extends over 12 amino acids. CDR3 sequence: CASSPLQETQYF. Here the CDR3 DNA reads TGTGCCAGCTCACCCCTCCAAGAGACCCAGTACTTC.

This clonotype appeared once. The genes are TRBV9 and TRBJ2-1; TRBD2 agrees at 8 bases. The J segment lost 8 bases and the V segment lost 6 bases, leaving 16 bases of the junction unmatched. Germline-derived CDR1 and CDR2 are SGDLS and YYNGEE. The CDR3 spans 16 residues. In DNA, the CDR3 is TGTGCCAGCACCTTACACGGACTAGCAAGTTCCGATGAGCAGTTCTTC. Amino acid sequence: CASTLHGLASSDEQFF.

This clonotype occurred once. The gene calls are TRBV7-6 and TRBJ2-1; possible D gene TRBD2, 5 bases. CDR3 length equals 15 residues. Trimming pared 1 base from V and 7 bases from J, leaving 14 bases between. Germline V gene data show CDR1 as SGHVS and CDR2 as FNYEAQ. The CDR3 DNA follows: TGTGCCAGCAGCTTAGAGCCGGGGAAAAGTAATGAGCAGTTCTTC. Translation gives CASSLEPGKSNEQFF.

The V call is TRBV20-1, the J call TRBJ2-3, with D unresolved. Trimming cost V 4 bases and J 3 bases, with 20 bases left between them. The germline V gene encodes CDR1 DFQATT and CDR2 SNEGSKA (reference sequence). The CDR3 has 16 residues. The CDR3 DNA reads TGCAGTGCTAAAGTTCCCAACGGAGTTAGAACAGATACGCAGTATTTT. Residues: CSAKVPNGVRTDTQYF.

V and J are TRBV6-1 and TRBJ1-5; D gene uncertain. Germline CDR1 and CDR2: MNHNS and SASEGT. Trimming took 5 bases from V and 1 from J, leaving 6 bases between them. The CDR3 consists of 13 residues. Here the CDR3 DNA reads TGTGCCAGCAGTCGGATCAGCAATCAGCCCCAGCATTTT. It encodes CASSRISNQPQHF.

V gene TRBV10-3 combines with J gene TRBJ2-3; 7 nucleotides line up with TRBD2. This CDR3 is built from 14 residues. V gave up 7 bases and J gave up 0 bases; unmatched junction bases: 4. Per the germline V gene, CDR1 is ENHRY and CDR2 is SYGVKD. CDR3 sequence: CAINGLESTDTQYF. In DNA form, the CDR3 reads TGTGCCATCAACGGACTAGAGAGCACAGATACGCAGTATTTT.

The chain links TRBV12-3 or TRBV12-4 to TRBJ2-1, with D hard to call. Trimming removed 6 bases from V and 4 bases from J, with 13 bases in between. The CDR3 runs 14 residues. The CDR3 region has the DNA TGTGCCAGCAGCCTACGTGGGGTATACAATGAGCAGTTCTTC. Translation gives CASSLRGVYNEQFF.

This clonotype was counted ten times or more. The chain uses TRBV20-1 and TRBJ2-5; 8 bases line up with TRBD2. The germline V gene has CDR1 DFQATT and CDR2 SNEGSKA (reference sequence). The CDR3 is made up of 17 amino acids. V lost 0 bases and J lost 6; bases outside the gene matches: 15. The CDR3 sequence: CSARERIGLADLKTQYF. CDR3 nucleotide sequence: TGCAGTGCTAGAGAAAGAATTGGACTAGCCGATTTAAAGACCCAGTACTTC.

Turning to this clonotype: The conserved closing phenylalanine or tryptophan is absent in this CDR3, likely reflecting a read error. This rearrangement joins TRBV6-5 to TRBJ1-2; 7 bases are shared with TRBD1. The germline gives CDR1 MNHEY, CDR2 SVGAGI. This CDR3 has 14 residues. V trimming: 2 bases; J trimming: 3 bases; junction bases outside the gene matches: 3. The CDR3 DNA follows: TGTGCCAGCAGTTACGACAGGGCCTACTATGGCTACACCTTA. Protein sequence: CASSYDRAYYGYTL.

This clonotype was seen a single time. CDR3: CASSLGLAVKETQYF. The CDR3 region has the DNA TGTGCCAGCAGCTTAGGACTAGCGGTCAAAGAGACCCAGTACTTC. V gene TRBV11-1 combines with J gene TRBJ2-5, with 9 nucleotides matching TRBD2. Losses at the gene ends were 1 base for V and 3 bases for J; bases not matched to a gene: 3. The V gene's germline CDR1 is SGHAT and CDR2 FQDESV (reference sequence). The CDR3 consists of 15 residues.

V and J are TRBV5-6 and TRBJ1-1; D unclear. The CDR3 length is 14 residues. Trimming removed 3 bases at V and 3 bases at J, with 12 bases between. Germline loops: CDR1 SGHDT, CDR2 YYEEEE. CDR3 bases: TGTGCCAGCAGCTCCGGCGGAGGACACACTGAAGCTTTCTTT. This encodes CASSSGGGHTEAFF.

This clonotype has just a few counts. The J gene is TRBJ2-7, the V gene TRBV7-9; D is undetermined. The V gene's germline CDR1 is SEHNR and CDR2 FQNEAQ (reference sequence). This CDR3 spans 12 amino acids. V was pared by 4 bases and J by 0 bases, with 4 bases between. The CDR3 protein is CASSSISYEQYF. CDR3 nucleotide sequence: TGTGCCAGCAGCTCGATCTCCTACGAGCAGTACTTC.

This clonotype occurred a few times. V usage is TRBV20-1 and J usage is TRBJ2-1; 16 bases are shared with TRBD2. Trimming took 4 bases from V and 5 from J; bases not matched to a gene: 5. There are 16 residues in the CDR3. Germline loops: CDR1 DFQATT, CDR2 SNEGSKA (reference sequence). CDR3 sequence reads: CSAIGTSGGANNEQFF. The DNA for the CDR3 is TGCAGTGCTATAGGGACTAGCGGGGGGGCCAACAATGAGCAGTTCTTC.

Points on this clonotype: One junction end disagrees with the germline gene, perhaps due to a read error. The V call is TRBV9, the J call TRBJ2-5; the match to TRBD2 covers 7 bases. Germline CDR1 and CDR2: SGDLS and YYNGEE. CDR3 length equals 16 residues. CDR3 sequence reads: CASSVRGGRSGETQYF. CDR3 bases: TGTGCAAGCAGCGTCCGCGGGGGTAGGAGTGGGGAGACCCAGTACTTC.

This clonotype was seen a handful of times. CDR3 amino acids: CSAPDPDYEQYF. The CDR3 DNA is TGCAGTGCTCCGGACCCGGACTACGAGCAGTACTTC. The rearrangement joins TRBV20-1 to TRBJ2-7; D call uncertain. The CDR3 covers 12 residues. Germline V gene sequence: CDR1 DFQATT, CDR2 SNEGSKA (reference sequence). Trimming cost V 5 bases and J 3 bases, with 11 bases left between them.

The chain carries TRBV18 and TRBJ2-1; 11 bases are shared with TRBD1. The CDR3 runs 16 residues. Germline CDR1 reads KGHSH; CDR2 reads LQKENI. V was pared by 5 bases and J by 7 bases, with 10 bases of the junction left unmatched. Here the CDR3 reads CASSDAGTGGMNEQFF. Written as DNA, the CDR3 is TGTGCCAGCTCAGATGCCGGGACAGGGGGTATGAATGAGCAGTTCTTC.

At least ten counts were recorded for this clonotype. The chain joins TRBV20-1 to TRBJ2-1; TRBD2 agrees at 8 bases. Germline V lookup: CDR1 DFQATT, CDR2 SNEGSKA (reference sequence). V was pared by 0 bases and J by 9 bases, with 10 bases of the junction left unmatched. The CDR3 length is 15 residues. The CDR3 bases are TGCAGTGCTAGAGATAGTGGCGGGAGGTTGTCTGAGCAGTTCTTC. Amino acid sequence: CSARDSGGRLSEQFF.

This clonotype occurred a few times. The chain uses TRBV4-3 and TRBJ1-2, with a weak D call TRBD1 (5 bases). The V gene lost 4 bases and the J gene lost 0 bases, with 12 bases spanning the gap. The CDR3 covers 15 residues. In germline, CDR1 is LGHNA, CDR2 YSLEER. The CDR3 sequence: CASSPDSSPNYGYTF. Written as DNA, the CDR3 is TGCGCCAGCAGCCCTGACAGCTCCCCTAACTATGGCTACACCTTC.

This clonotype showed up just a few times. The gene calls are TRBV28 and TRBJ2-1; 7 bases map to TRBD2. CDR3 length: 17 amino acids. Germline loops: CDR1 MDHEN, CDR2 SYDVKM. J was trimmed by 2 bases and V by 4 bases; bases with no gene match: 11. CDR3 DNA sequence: TGTGCCAGCAGTTCTCTGGGGGGGAGGGGAGCCTACAATGAGCAGTTCTTC. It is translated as CASSSLGGRGAYNEQFF. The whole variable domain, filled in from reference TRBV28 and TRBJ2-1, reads DVKVTQSSRYLVKRTGEKVFLECVQDMDHENMFWYRQDPGLGLRLIYFSYDVKMKEKGDIPEGYSVSREKKERFSLILESASTNQTSMYLCASSSLGGRGAYNEQFFGPGTRLTVL.

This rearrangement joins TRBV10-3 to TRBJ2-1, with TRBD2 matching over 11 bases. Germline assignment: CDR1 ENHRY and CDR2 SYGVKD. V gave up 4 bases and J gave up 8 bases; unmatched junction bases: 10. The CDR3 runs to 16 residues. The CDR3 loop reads CAISVELAGVFDEQFF. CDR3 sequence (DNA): TGTGCCATCAGTGTCGAACTAGCGGGGGTATTCGATGAGCAGTTCTTC.

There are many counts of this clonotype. The CDR3 coding sequence is TGTGCCAGCAGCCAAGAGAGGGGGAGTGCGTACGAGCAGTACTTC. Translated: CASSQERGSAYEQYF. V usage is TRBV4-2 and J usage is TRBJ2-7, with D maybe TRBD1 (6 bases). The length of the CDR3 is 15 residues. The germline V and J ends were trimmed by 0 bases and 4 bases, with 13 bases remaining between them. In germline, CDR1 is LGHNA, CDR2 YNFKEQ.